This TCR beta chain was captured in a study of cytomegalovirus exposure and HLA in healthy donors. Study details: Of all 400 or so donors who were genotyped, roughly 81% belonged to the Caucasian-associated ancestry cluster. Findings of the study overall: Later analysis placed DRB1 highest and HLA-C lowest in TCR association rates, which differed by HLA locus. Among the CMV-associated chains, three were confirmed in vitro as specific for CMV antigens.

As regards this clone: What it recognizes is unknown.

PCR amplification relied on 60 Vbeta primers (plus 13 Jbeta primers). Measured with immunoSEQ multiplex PCR; TCRdb has only the in-frame clones, and not every one. The data hold fewer than 200,000 clones, with roughly 85% observed a single time. The CDR3 covers 15 residues. Germline CDR1 reads MNHEY; CDR2 reads SMNVEV (reference sequence). V shed 5 bases and J shed 0 bases, with 11 bases lying between them. This clonotype was obtained from a woman aged 50 to 60 in good health and CMV-seropositive. The sample consisted of PBMCs. This chain uses TRBV27 with TRBJ2-1; D is unclear. The CDR3 coding sequence is TGTGCCAGCAGTGCCACAATCAGCTCCTACAATGAGCAGTTCTTC. Protein: CASSATISSYNEQFF.